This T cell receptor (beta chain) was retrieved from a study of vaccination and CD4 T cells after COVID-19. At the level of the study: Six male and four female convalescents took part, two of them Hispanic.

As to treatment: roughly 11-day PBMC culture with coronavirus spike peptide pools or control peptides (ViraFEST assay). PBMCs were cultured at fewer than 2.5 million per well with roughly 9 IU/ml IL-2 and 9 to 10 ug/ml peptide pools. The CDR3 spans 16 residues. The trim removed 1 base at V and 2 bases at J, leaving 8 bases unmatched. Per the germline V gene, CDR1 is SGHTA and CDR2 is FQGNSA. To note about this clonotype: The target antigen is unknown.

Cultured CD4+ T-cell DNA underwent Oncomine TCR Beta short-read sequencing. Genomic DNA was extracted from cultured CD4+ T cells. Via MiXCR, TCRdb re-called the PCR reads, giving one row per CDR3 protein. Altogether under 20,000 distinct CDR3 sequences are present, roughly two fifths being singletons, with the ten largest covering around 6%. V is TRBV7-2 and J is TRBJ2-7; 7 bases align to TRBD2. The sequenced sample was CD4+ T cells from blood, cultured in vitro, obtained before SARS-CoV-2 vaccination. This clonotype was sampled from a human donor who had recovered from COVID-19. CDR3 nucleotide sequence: TGTGCCAGCAGCTTAGTCGCGGGAGAAGGGCCCTACGAGCAGTACTTC. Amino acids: CASSLVAGEGPYEQYF. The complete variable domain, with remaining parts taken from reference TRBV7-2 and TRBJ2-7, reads GAGVSQSPSNKVTEKGKDVELRCDPISGHTALYWYRQSLGQGLEFLIYFQGNSAPDKSGLPSDRFSAERTGGSVSTLTIQRTQQEDSAVYLCASSLVAGEGPYEQYFGPGTRLTVT.